The entry below describes one T cell receptor beta chain. Amplification used 60 Vbeta primers and 13 Jbeta primers. Produced via immunoSEQ multiplex PCR; TCRdb's table is partial and in-frame only. This sample contains tens of thousands of clones. V dropped 2 bases and J dropped 3; count of bases not matched to a gene: 7. This CDR3 is 16 amino acids long. CDR1 is SNHLY, CDR2 FYNNEI, per germline. The source of the sample is a study of cytomegalovirus exposure and HLA in healthy donors. The gene calls are TRBV2 and TRBJ2-1; 7 positions agree with TRBD2. What was sequenced was PBMCs. The TCR was taken from a man between 45 and 60 years old in good health and CMV-seropositive. The CDR3 reads CASSESLAVDYNEQFF. The CDR3 DNA is TGTGCCAGCAGTGAATCCCTAGCGGTTGACTACAATGAGCAGTTCTTC.